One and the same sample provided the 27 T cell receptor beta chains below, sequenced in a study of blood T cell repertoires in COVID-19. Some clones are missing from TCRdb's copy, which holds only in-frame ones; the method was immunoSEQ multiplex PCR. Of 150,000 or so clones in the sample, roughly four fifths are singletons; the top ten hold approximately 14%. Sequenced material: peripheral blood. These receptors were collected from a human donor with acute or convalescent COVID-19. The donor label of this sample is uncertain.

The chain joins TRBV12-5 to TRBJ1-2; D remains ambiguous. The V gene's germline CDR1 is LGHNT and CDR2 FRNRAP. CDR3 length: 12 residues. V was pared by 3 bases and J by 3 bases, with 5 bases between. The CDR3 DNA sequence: TGTGCTAGTGGTTTCCAGGACTATGGCTACACCTTC. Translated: CASGFQDYGYTF.

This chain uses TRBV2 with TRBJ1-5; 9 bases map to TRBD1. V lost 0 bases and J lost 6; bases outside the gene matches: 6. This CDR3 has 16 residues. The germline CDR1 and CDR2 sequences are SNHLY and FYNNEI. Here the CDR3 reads CASSEAHRGPGQPQHF. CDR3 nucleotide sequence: TGTGCCAGCAGTGAAGCACACAGGGGGCCTGGTCAGCCCCAGCATTTT.

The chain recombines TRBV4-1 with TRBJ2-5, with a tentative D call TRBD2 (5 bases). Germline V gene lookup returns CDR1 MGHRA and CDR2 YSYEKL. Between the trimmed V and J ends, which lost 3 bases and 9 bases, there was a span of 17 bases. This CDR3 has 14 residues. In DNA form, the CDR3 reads TGCGCCAGCAGCCATGAGAGAGGGCCTCGGGCCCAGTACTTC. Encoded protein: CASSHERGPRAQYF.

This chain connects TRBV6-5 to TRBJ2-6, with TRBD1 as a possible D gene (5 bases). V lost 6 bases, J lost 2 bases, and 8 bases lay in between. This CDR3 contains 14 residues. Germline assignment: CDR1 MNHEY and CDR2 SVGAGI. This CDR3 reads CASRAGTGANVLTF. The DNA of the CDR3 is TGTGCCAGCAGGGCAGGGACTGGGGCCAACGTCCTGACTTTC.

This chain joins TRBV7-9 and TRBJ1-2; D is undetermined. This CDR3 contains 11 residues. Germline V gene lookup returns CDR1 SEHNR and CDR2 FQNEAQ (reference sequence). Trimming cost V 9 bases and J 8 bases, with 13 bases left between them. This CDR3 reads CASSRRVGYTF. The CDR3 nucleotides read TGTGCCAGTTCAAGGAGGGTCGGCTACACCTTC.

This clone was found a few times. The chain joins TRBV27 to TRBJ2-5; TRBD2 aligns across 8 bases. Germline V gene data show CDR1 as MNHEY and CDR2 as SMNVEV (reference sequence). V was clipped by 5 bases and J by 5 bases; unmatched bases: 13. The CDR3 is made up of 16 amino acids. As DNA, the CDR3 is TGTGCCAGCAGTCCGATAGCGGGGCCTCGGGGGGAGACCCAGTACTTC. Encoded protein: CASSPIAGPRGETQYF.

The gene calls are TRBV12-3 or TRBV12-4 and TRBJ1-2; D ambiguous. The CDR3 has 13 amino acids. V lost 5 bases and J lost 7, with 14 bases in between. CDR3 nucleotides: TGTGCCAGCAGTACCCGCACAAGAGGTGGCTACACCTTC. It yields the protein CASSTRTRGGYTF.

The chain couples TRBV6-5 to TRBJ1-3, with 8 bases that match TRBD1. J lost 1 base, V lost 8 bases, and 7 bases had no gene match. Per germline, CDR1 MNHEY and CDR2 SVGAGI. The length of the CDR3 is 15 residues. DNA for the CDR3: TGTGCCAGCTCCAGGGGGCTTGGTTCTGGAAACACCATATATTTT. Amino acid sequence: CASSRGLGSGNTIYF.

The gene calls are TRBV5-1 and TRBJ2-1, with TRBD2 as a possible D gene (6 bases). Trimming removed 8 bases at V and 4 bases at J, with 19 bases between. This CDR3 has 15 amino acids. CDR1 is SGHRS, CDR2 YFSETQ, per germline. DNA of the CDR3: TGCGCCAGTGGCCTCAATACGGGGGTTTACAATGAGCAGTTCTTC. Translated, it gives CASGLNTGVYNEQFF.

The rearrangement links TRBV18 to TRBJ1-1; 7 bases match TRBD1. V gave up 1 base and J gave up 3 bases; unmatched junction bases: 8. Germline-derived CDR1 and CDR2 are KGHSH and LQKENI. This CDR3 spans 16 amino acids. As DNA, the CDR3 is TGTGCCAGCTCACCACAGAGAAGAACAGGGGACACTGAAGCTTTCTTT. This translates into CASSPQRRTGDTEAFF.

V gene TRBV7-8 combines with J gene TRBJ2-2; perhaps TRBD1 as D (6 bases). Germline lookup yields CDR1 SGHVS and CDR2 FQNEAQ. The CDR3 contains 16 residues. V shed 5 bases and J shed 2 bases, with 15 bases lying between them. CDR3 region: CASSATGLTNTGELFF. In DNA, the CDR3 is TGTGCCAGCAGCGCAACAGGGCTGACCAACACCGGGGAGCTGTTTTTT.

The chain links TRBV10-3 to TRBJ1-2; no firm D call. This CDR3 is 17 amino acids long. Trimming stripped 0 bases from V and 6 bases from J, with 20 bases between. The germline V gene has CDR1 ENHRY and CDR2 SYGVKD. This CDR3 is CAISESMRPGVIDGYTF. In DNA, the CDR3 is TGTGCCATCAGTGAGTCGATGCGGCCGGGAGTGATTGATGGCTACACCTTC.

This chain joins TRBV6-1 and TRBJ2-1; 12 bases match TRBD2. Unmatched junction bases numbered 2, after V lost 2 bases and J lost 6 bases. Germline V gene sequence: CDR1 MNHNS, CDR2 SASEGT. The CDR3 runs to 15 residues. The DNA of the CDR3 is TGTGCCAGCAGTGAATCTAGCGGGGGGGTCAATGAGCAGTTCTTC. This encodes CASSESSGGVNEQFF.

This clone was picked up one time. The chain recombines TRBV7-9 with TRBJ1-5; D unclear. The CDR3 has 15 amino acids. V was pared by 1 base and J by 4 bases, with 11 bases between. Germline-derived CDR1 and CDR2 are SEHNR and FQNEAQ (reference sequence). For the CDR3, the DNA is TGTGCCAGCAGCTTAGGCTCGGTTCTGAATCAGCCCCAGCATTTT. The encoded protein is CASSLGSVLNQPQHF.

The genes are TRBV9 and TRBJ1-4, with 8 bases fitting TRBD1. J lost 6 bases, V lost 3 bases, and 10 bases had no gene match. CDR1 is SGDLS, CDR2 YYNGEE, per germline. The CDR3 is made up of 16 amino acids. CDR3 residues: CASSGRTGSGDEKLFF. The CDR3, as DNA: TGTGCCAGCAGCGGACGGACAGGGAGTGGGGATGAAAAACTGTTTTTT.

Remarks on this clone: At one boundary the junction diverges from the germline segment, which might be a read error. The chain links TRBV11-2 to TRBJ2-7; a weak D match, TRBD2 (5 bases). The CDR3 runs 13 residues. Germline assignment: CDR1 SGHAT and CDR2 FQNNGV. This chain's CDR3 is CASSVDAGYEQYF. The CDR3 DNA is TGTGCCAGCAGCGTAGATGCGGGCTACGAGCAGTACTTC.

The CDR3 DNA sequence: TGCAAGGGGTCGGAGGGGTATGGCTACACCTTC. This codes for CKGSEGYGYTF. The rearrangement uses TRBV20-1 and TRBJ1-2, with TRBD1 as a possible D gene (5 bases). CDR1 and CDR2 (germline): DFQATT, SNEGSKA (reference sequence). The length of the CDR3 is 11 residues.

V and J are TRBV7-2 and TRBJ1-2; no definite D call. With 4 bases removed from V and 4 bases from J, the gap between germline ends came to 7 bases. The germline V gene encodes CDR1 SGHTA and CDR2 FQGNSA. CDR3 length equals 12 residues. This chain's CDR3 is CASSSYGYGYTF. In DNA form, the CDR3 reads TGTGCCAGCAGCTCCTATGGCTATGGCTACACCTTC.

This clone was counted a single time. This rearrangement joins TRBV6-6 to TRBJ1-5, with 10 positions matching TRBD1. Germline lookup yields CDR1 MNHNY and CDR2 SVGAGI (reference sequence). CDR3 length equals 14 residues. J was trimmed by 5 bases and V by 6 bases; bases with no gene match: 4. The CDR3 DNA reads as TGTGCCAGCAGCTGGACAGGGGGGGATCAGCCCCAGCATTTT. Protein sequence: CASSWTGGDQPQHF.

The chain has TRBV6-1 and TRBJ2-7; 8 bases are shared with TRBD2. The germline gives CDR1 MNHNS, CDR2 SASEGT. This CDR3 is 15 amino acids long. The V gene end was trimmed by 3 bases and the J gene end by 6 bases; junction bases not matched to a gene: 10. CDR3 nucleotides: TGTGCCAGCAGTGATTCAGGACTAGCAATTAGCGAGCAGTACTTC. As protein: CASSDSGLAISEQYF.

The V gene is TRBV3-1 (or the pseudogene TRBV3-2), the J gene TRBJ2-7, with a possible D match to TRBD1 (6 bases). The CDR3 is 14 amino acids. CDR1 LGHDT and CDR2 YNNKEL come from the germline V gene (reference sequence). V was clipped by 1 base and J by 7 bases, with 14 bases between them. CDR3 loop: CASSQATQGREQYF. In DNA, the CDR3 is TGTGCCAGCAGCCAAGCCACACAGGGAAGAGAGCAGTACTTC.

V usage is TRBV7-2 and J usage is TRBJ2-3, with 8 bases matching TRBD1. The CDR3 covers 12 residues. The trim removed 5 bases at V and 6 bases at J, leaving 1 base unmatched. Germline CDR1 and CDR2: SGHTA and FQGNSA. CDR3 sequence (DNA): TGTGCCAGCAGCACAGGGGGTGATACGCAGTATTTT. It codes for CASSTGGDTQYF.

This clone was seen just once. The CDR3 loop is CASSLNSGYGYTF. The CDR3 nucleotides are TGTGCCAGCAGTTTAAACAGTGGCTATGGCTACACCTTC. The genes are TRBV12-3 or TRBV12-4 and TRBJ1-2; D is uncertain. V was clipped by 2 bases and J by 4 bases, with 8 bases between them. The CDR3 is 13 amino acids.

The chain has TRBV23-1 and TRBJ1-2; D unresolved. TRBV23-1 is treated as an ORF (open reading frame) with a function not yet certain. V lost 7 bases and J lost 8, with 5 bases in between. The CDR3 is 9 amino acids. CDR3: CASMGGYTF. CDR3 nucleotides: TGCGCCAGCATGGGCGGCTACACCTTC.

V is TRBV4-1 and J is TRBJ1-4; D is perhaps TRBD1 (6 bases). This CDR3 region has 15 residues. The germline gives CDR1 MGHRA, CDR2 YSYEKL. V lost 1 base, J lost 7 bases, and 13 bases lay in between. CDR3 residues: CASSQARVQGEKLFF. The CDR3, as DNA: TGCGCCAGCAGCCAAGCAAGGGTACAGGGTGAAAAACTGTTTTTT.

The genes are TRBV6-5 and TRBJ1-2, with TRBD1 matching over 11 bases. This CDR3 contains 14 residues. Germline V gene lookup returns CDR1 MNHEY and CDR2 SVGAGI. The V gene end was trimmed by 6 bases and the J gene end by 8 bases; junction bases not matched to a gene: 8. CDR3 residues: CASRRDRGSMGYTF. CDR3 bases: TGTGCCAGCAGAAGGGACAGGGGGAGTATGGGCTACACCTTC.

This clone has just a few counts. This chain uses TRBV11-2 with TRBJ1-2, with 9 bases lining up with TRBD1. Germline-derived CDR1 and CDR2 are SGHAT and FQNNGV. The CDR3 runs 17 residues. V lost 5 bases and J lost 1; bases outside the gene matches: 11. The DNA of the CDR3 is TGTGCCAGCAGCCGGGGGGACAGGGATCGGGGTAACTATGGCTACACCTTC. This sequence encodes CASSRGDRDRGNYGYTF.